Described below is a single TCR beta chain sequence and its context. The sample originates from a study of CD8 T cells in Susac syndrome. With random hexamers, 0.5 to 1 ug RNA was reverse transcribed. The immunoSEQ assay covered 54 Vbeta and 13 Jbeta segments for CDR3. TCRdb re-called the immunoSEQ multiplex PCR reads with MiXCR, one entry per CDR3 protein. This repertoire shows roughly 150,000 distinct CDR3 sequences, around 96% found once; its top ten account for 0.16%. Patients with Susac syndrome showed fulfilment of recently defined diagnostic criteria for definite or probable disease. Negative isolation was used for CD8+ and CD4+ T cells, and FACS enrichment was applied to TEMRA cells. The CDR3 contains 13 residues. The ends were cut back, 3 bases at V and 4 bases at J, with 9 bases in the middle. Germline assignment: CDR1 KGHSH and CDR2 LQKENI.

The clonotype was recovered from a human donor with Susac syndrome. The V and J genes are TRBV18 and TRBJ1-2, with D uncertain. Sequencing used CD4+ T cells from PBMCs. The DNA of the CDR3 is TGTGCCAGCTCACCCGGTGAGACCTATGGCTACACCTTC. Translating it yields CASSPGETYGYTF.